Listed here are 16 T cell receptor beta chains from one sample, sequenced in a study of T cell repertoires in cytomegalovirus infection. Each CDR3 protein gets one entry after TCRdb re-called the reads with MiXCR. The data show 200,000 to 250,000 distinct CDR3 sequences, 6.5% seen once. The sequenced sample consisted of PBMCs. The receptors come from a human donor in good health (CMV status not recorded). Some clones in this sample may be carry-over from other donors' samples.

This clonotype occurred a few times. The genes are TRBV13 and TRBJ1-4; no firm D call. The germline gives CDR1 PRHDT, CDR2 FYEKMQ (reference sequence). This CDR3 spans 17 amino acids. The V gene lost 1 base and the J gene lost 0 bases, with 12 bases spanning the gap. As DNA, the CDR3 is TGTGCCAGCAGCTTAGTAAGGGCCGGTGCAACTAATGAAAAACTGTTTTTT. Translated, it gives CASSLVRAGATNEKLFF.

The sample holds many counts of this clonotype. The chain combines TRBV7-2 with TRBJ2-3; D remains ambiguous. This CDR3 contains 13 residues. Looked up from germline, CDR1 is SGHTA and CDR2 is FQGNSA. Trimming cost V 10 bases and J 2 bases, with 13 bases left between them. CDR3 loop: CATAKGITDTQYF. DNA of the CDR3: TGTGCCACCGCGAAAGGGATCACAGATACGCAGTATTTT.

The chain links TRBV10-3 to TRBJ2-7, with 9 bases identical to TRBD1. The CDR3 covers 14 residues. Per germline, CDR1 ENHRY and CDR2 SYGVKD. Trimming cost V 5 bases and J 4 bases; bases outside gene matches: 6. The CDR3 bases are TGTGCCATCAGTACCGGACAGGGGTTGTACGAGCAGTACTTC. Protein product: CAISTGQGLYEQYF.

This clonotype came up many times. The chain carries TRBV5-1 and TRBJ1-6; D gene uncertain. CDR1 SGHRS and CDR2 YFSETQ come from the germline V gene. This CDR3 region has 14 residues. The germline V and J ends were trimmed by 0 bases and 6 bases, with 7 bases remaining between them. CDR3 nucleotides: TGCGCCAGCAGCTTGGGAAGGTTTAATTCACCCCTCCACTTT. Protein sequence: CASSLGRFNSPLHF. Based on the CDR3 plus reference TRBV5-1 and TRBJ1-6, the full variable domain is KAGVTQTPRYLIKTRGQQVTLSCSPISGHRSVSWYQQTPGQGLQFLFEYFSETQRNKGNFPGRFSGRQFSNSRSEMNVSTLELGDSALYLCASSLGRFNSPLHFGNGTRLTVT.

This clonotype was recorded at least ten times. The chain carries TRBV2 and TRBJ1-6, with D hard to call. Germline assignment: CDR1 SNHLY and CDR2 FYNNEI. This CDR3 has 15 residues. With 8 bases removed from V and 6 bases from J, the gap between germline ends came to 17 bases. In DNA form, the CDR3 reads TGTGCCAGCCAGATAGGACGAATGTCTAATTCACCCCTCCACTTT. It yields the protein CASQIGRMSNSPLHF.

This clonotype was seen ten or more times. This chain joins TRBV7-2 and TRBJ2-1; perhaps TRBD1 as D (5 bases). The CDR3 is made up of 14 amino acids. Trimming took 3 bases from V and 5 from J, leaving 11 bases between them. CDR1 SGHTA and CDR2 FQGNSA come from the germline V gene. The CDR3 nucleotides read TGTGCCAGCAGCTTGTATGCAGGGAACAATGAGCAGTTCTTC. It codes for CASSLYAGNNEQFF.

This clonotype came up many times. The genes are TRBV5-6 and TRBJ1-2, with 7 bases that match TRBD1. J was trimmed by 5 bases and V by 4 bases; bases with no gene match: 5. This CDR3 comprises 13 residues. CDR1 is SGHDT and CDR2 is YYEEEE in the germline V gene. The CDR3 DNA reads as TGTGCCAGCAGCGCCACAGGGGAGTATGGCTACACCTTC. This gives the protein CASSATGEYGYTF. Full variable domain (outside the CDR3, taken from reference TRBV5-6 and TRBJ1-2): DAGVTQSPTHLIKTRGQQVTLRCSPKSGHDTVSWYQQALGQGPQFIFQYYEEEERQRGNFPDRFSGHQFPNYSSELNVNALLLGDSALYLCASSATGEYGYTFGSGTRLTVV.

CDR3 amino acids: CSGSSGANVLTF. CDR3 in DNA: TGCAGCGGCTCCTCTGGGGCCAACGTCCTGACTTTC. This chain joins TRBV29-1 and TRBJ2-6, with no clear D. The V gene lost 7 bases and the J gene lost 0 bases, with 4 bases spanning the gap. The V gene's germline CDR1 is SQVTM and CDR2 ANQGSEA. The CDR3 totals 12 residues.

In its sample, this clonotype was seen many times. This CDR3 reads CASSWEQRGYNEQFF. CDR3 DNA: TGTGCCAGCAGTTGGGAACAGCGCGGGTACAATGAGCAGTTCTTC. The V gene is TRBV6-2 or TRBV6-3, the J gene TRBJ2-1; possible D gene TRBD2, 5 bases. The germline V gene has CDR1 MNHEY and CDR2 SVGEGT. The V end lost 4 bases, the J end lost 4 bases, and 14 bases lay between the germline ends. This CDR3 has 15 amino acids.

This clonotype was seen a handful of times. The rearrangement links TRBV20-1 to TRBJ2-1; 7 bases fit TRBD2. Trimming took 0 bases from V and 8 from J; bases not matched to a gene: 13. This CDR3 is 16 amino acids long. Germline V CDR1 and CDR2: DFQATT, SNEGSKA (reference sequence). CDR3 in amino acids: CSARDYSPHRGDEQFF. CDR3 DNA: TGCAGTGCTAGAGATTATTCGCCGCACCGGGGGGATGAGCAGTTCTTC.

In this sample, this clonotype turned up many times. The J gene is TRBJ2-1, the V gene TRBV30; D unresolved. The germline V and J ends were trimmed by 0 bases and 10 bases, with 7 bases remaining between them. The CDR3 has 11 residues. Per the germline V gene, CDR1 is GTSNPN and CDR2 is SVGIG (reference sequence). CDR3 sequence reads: CAWSVNGEQFF. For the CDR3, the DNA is TGTGCCTGGAGTGTTAACGGAGAGCAGTTCTTC.

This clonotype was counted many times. CDR3 DNA sequence: TGTGCCAGTAGTATGCTGTCCGGTAATGAGCAGTTCTTC. Translation gives CASSMLSGNEQFF. This rearrangement joins TRBV19 to TRBJ2-1; D ambiguous. The CDR3 has 13 amino acids. The V gene's germline CDR1 is LNHDA and CDR2 SQIVND (reference sequence). V was cut by 3 bases and J by 7 bases, with 10 bases left in between.

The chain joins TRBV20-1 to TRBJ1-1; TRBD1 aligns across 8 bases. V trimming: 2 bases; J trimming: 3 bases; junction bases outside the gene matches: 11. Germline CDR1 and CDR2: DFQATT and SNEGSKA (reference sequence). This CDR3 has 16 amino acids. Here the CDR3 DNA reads TGCAGTGCTAGAACCAGCCGGGACAGGTGGGACACTGAAGCTTTCTTT. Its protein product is CSARTSRDRWDTEAFF.

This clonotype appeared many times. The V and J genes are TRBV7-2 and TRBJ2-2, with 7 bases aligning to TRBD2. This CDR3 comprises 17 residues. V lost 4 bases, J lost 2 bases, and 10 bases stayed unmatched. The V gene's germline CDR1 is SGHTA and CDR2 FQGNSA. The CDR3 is CASSWSPSAGNTGELFF. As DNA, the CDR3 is TGTGCCAGCAGCTGGTCTCCTTCAGCGGGAAACACCGGGGAGCTGTTTTTT.

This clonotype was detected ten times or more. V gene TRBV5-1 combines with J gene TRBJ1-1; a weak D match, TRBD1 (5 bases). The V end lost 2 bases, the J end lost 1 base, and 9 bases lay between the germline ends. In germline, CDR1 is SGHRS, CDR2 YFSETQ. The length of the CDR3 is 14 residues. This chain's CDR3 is CASSFGGQNTEAFF. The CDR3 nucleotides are TGCGCCAGCAGCTTTGGTGGACAGAACACTGAAGCTTTCTTT.

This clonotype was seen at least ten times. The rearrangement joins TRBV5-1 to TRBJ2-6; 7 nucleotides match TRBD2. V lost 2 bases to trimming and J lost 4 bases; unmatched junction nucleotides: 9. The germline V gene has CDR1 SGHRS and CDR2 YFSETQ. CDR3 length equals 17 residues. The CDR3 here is CASSFRMGGIGANVLTF. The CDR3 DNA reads TGCGCCAGCAGCTTTCGTATGGGAGGGATAGGGGCCAACGTCCTGACTTTC.